This T cell receptor (beta chain) was recorded in a study of T cells in Graves' hyperthyroidism and ophthalmopathy. This clonotype was seen ten or more times. A read error may produce the germline difference seen at one junction end. Inclusion characteristics of ophthalmopathy patients comprised a Clinical Activity Score of at least 3, a NOSPECS grade of at least 4, and duration under 3 months. Pregnant or lactating patients were excluded, as were those with uncontrolled infection or other autoimmune disease. TCR beta CDR3 region amplification was performed from RNA transcripts. Researchers ran a first-round RT-PCR on the TCR CDR3 using the HTBI primer set. From the multiplex PCR reads, TCRdb called clonotypes with MiXCR, one entry per CDR3 protein. The table has hundreds of thousands of distinct CDR3 sequences, 14% seen once. The germline V gene encodes CDR1 DFQATT and CDR2 SNEGSKA (reference sequence). There are 12 residues in the CDR3.

The sample taken for sequencing was blood. J is TRBJ1-1 and V is TRBV20-1; D is unresolved. This receptor was taken from a woman aged 45-59 years with Graves' ophthalmopathy. CDR3 sequence reads: CSASHQNTEAFF. CDR3 in DNA: TGCAGCGCTAGCCATCAGAACACTGAAGCTTTCTTT.